The clone carrying this T cell receptor beta chain occurred many times. From the RT-PCR reads, TCRdb called clonotypes with MiXCR, one entry per CDR3 protein. The sample carries 650,000 to 800,000 distinct CDR3 sequences, approximately 15% recorded once. V lost 4 bases to trimming and J lost 0 bases, with 13 bases between them. CDR1 is SGHRS, CDR2 YFSETQ, per germline. This CDR3 is built from 16 residues. Sequencing used memory CD4+ T cells from blood. The clonotype originates from a female donor in good health, serving as a healthy control. The chain combines TRBV5-1 with TRBJ1-4, with D possibly TRBD1 on 6 matching bases. The CDR3 DNA reads as TGCGCCAGCAGCCTAGGACAGATCTCAACTAATGAAAAACTGTTTTTT. It is translated as CASSLGQISTNEKLFF.